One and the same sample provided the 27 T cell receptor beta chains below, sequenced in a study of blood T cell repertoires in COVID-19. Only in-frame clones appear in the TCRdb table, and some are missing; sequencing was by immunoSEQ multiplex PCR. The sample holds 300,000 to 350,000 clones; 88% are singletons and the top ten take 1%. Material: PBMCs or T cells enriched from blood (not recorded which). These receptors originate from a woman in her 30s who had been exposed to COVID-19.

The CDR3 protein is CSVRGLSYNEQFF. CDR3 DNA: TGCAGCGTTAGGGGATTATCCTACAATGAGCAGTTCTTC. The rearrangement uses TRBV29-1 and TRBJ2-1; D may be TRBD1 (5 bases). CDR3 size: 13 residues. From germline, CDR1 is SQVTM and CDR2 ANQGSEA. V was shortened by 5 bases and J by 1 base, with 9 bases between the two germline ends.

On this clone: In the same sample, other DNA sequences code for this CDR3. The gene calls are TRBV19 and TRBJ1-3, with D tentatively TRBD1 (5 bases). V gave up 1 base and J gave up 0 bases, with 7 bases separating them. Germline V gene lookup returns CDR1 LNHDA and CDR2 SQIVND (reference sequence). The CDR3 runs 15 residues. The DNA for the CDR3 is TGTGCCAGTAGTATAGCAGGGTCCTCTGGAAACACCATATATTTT. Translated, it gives CASSIAGSSGNTIYF. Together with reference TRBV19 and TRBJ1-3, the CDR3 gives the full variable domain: DGGITQSPKYLFRKEGQNVTLSCEQNLNHDAMYWYRQDPGQGLRLIYYSQIVNDFQKGDIAEGYSVSREKKESFPLTVTSAQKNPTAFYLCASSIAGSSGNTIYFGEGSWLTVV.

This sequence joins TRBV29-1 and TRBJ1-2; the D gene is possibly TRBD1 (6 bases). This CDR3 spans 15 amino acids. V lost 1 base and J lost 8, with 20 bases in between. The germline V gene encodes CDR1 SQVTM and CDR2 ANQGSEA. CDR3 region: CSVEGKGTGSGGYTF. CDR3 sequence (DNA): TGCAGCGTTGAAGGGAAGGGAACAGGGTCAGGGGGCTACACCTTC.

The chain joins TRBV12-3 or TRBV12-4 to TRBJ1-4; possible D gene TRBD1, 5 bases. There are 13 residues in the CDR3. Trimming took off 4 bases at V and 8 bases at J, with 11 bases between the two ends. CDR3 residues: CASSSRVFEKLFF. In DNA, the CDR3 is TGTGCCAGCAGTTCCAGGGTCTTCGAAAAACTGTTTTTT.

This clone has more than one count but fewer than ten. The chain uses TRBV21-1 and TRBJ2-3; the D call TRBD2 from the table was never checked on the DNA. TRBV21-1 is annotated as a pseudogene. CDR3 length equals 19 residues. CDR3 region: CASSLPPTSGGRGTDTQYF. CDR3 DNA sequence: TGTGCCAGCAGCTTACCCCCGACTAGCGGGGGGAGGGGCACAGATACGCAGTATTTT.

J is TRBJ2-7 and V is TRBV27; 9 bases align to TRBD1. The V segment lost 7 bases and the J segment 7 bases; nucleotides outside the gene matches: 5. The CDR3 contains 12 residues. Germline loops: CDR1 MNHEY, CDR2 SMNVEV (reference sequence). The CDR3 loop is CASKTGGYEQYF. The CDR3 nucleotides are TGTGCCAGCAAAACAGGGGGCTATGAGCAGTACTTC.

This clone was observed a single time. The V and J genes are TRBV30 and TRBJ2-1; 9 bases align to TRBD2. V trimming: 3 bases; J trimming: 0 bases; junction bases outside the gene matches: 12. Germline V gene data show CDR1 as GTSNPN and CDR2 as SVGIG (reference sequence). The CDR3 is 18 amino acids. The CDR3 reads CAWRPGLASTSSYNEQFF. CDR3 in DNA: TGTGCCTGGAGACCGGGACTAGCATCTACCAGCTCCTACAATGAGCAGTTCTTC.

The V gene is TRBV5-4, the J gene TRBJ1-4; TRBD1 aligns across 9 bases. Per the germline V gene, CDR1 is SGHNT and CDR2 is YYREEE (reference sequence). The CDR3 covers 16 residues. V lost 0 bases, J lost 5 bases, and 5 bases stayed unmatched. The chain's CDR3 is CASSLAGQGRNEKLFF. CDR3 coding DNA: TGTGCCAGCAGCTTGGCGGGACAGGGAAGAAATGAAAAACTGTTTTTT.

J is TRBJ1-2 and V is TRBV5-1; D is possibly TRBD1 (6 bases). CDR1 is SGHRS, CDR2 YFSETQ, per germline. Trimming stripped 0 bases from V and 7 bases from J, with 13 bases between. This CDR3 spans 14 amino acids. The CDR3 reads CASSLAQTGGGYTF. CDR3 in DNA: TGCGCCAGCAGCTTGGCCCAGACAGGCGGTGGCTACACCTTC.

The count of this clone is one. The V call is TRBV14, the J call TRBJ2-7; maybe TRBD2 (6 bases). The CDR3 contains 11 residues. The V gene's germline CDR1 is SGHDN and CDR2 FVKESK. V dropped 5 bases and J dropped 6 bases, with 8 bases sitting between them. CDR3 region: CASSIAVEQYF. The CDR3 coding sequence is TGTGCCAGCAGCATAGCGGTCGAGCAGTACTTC.

The CDR3 protein is CASSHPGGRDTQYF. The CDR3 bases are TGTGCCAGCAGCCACCCAGGGGGACGAGATACGCAGTATTTT. The chain joins TRBV14 to TRBJ2-3; 7 bases line up with TRBD1. The germline V gene has CDR1 SGHDN and CDR2 FVKESK. Trimming took 3 bases from V and 5 from J; bases not matched to a gene: 5. The CDR3 sequence is 14 residues long.

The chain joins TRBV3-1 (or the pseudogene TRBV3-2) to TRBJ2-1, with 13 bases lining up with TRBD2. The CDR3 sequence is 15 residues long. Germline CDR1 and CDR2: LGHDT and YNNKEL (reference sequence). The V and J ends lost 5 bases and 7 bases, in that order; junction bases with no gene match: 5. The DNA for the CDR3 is TGTGCCAGCAGCTACGGACTAGCGGGAGTGAATGAGCAGTTCTTC. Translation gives CASSYGLAGVNEQFF.

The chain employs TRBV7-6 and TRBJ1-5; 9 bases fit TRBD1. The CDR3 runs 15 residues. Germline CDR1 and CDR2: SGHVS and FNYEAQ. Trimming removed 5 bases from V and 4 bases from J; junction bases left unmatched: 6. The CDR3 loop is CASSRGTGLNQPQHF. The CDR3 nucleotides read TGTGCCAGCAGCCGCGGGACAGGGTTAAATCAGCCCCAGCATTTT.

CDR3 sequence reads: CASSDYKGYAFF. CDR3 DNA sequence: TGCGCCAGCAGTGATTATAAGGGGTATGCTTTCTTT. The genes are TRBV10-2 and TRBJ1-1; TRBD1 is a possible D gene (5 bases). Between the trimmed V and J ends, which lost 3 bases and 11 bases, there was a span of 13 bases. The CDR3 is made up of 12 amino acids. CDR1 is WSHSY, CDR2 SAAADI, per germline.

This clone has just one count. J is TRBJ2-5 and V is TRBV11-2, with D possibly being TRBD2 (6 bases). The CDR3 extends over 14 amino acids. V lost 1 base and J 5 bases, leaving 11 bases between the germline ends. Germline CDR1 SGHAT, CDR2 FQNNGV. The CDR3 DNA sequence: TGTGCCAGCAGCTTAGGCGGGATTCATGAGACCCAGTACTTC. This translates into CASSLGGIHETQYF. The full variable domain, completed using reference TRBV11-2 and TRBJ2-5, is EAGVAQSPRYKIIEKRQSVAFWCNPISGHATLYWYQQILGQGPKLLIQFQNNGVVDDSQLPKDRFSAERLKGVDSTLKIQPAKLEDSAVYLCASSLGGIHETQYFGPGTRLLVL.

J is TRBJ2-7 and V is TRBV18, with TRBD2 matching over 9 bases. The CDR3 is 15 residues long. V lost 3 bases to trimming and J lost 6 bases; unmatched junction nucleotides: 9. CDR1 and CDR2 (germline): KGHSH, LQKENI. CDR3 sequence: CASSPLAGADSEQYF. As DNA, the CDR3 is TGTGCCAGCTCACCTTTAGCGGGAGCAGACTCCGAGCAGTACTTC.

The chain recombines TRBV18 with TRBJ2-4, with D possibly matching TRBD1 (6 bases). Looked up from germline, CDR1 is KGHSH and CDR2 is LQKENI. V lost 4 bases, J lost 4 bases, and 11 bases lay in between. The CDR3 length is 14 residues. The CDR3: CASSRDNAKNIQYF. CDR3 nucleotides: TGTGCCAGCTCACGGGACAACGCGAAAAACATTCAGTACTTC.

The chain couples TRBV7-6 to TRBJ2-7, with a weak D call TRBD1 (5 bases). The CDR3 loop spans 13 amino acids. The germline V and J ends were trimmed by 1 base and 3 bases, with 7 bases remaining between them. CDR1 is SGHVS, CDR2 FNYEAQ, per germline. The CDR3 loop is CASSLEDNYEQYF. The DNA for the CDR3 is TGTGCCAGCAGCTTAGAGGACAACTACGAGCAGTACTTC. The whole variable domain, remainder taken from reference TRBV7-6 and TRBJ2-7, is GAGVSQSPRYKVTKRGQDVALRCDPISGHVSLYWYRQALGQGPEFLTYFNYEAQQDKSGLPNDRFSAERPEGSISTLTIQRTEQRDSAMYRCASSLEDNYEQYFGPGTRLTVT.

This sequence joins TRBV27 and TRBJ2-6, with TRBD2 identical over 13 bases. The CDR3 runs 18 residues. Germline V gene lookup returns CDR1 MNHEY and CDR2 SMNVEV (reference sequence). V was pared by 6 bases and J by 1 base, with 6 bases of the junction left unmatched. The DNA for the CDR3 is TGTGCCAGCAGCCTGCGGACTAGCGGGAGTTCTGGGGCCAACGTCCTGACTTTC. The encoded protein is CASSLRTSGSSGANVLTF.

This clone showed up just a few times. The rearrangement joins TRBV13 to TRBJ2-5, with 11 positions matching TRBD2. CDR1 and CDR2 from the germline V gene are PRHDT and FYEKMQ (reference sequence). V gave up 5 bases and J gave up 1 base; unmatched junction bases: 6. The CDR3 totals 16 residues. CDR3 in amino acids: CASSPKLAGVQETQYF. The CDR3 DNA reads TGTGCCAGCAGCCCAAAACTAGCGGGAGTCCAAGAGACCCAGTACTTC.

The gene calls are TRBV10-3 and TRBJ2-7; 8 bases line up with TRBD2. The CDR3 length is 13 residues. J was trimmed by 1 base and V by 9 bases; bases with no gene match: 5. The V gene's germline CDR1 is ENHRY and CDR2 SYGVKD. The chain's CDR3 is CAILAGLSYEQYF. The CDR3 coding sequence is TGTGCCATTTTAGCGGGACTTTCCTACGAGCAGTACTTC.

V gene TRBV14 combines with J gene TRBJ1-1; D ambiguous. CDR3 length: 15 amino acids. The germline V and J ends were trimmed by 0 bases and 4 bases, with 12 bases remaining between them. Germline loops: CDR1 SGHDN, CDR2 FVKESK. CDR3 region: CASSQEGRPSTEAFF. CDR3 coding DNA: TGTGCCAGCAGCCAAGAAGGGAGGCCTAGCACTGAAGCTTTCTTT.

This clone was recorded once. CDR3: CASSPVEVSISYNEQFF. CDR3 in DNA: TGTGCCAGCTCCCCAGTGGAGGTTAGCATCTCCTACAATGAGCAGTTCTTC. The chain uses TRBV18 and TRBJ2-1, with D possibly TRBD2 on 5 matching bases. The CDR3 sequence is 17 residues long. Germline values: CDR1 KGHSH, CDR2 LQKENI. V was pared by 6 bases and J by 0 bases, with 18 bases between.

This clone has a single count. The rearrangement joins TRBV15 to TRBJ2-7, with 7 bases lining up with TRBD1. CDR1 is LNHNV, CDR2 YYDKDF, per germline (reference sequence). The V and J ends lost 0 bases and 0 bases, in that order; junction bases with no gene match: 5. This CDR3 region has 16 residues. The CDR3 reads CATSRDEGANSYEQYF. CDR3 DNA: TGTGCCACCAGCAGAGATGAGGGGGCCAACTCCTACGAGCAGTACTTC.

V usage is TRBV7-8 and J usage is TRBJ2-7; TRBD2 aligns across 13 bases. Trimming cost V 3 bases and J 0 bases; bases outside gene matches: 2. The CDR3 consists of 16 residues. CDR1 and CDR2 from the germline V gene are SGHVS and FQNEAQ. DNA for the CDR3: TGTGCCAGCAGCTTGACTAGCGGGGGGCTCTCCTACGAGCAGTACTTC. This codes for CASSLTSGGLSYEQYF.

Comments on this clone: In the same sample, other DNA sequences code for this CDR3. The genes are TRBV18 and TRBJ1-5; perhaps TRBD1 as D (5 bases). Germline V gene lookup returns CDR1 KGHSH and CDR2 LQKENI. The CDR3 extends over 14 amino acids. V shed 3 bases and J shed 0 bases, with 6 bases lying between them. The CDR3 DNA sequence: TGTGCCAGCTCACCGGACAATAGCAATCAGCCCCAGCATTTT. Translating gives CASSPDNSNQPQHF. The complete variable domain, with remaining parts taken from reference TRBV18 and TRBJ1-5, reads NAGVMQNPRHLVRRRGQEARLRCSPMKGHSHVYWYRQLPEEGLKFMVYLQKENIIDESGMPKERFSAEFPKEGPSILRIQQVVRGDSAAYFCASSPDNSNQPQHFGDGTRLSIL.

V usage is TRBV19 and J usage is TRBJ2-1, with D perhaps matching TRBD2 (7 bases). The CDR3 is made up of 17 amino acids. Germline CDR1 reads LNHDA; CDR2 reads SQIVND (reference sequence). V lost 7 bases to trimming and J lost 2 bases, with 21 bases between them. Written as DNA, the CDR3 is TGTGCCAGTACTGTGACAGGCGGGGGAGGTACCTACAATGAGCAGTTCTTC. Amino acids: CASTVTGGGGTYNEQFF.